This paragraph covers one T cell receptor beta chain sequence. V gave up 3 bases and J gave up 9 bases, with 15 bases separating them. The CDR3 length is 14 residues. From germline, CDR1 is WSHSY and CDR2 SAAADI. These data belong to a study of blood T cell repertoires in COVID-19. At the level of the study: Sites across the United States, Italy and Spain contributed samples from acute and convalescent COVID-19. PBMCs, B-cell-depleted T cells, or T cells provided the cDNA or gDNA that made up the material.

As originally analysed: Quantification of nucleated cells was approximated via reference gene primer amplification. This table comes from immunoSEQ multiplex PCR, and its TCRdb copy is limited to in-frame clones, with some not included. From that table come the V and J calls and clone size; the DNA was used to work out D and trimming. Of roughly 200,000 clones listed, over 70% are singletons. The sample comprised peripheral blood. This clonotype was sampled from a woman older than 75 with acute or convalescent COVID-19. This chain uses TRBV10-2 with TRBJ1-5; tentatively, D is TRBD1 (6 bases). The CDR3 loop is CASSEQGASGPQHF. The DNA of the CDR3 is TGCGCCAGCAGTGAACAGGGAGCGAGTGGGCCCCAGCATTTT.